Sequencing of this TCR beta chain was carried out in a study of STAT5B mutations in CD4+ large granular lymphocyte leukemia. Looking at the study overall: Healthy donors showed HLA-associated enrichment of the CDR3 'QG' motif. Broader study findings: Patient CD4-sorted repertoires looked more clonal than healthy CD4+ repertoires, even without putative leukemic clones.

This clone was picked up a small number of times. Its antigen is unidentified. Profiling relied on immunoSEQ multiplex PCR, and the TCRdb table lists in-frame clones only, not all of them. The repertoire holds tens of thousands of clones, with over 65% as singletons. Sequencing used CD4+ T cells from blood buffy coats. The receptor's source is a human donor in good health.

CDR3 nucleotide sequence: TGTGCCAGCAGCTCCCCAGGGAAGGCTTTCTTT. As protein: CASSSPGKAFF. The chain carries TRBV11-2 and TRBJ1-1; possibly TRBD1 for D (5 bases). Trimming pared 4 bases from V and 11 bases from J, leaving 11 bases between. Germline CDR1 reads SGHAT; CDR2 reads FQNNGV. This CDR3 has 11 residues.